This T cell receptor (beta chain) comes out of a study of molecular identifiers for immune sequencing clone quantification. Whole-study results and caveats: Over 97% of CMV-specific effector molecules, but under 1% of naive ones, were in clones above 20 copies.

This clonotype was counted a few times. Its matching antigen is unknown. With V trimmed by 2 bases and J by 4 bases, 5 bases remained unmatched. Germline V gives CDR1 MNHEY, CDR2 SVGEGT. The length of the CDR3 is 14 residues. TCR libraries were built in bulk with a published protocol and specific TCR primers. Via MiXCR, TCRdb re-called the PCR reads, giving one row per CDR3 protein. The data show 70,000 to 95,000 distinct CDR3 sequences, under 20% seen once. Preparation of naive CD8 libraries involved roughly 19,000 to 1,100,000 sorted cells and 10%, 30% or 50% RNA. Material for sequencing was naive CD8+ T cells from blood, with Jurkat cell RNA spiked in. Noted subset: FACS-sorted CD8+CD4-CCR7+CD45RA+ naive T cells. The chain employs TRBV6-2 or TRBV6-3 and TRBJ2-7; TRBD1 agrees at 7 bases. The clonotype was recovered from a human donor in good health. Some libraries in this study had Jurkat cell RNA spiked in. This CDR3 is CASSYRGQVYEQYF. As DNA, the CDR3 is TGTGCCAGCAGTTACAGGGGGCAAGTATACGAGCAGTACTTC.